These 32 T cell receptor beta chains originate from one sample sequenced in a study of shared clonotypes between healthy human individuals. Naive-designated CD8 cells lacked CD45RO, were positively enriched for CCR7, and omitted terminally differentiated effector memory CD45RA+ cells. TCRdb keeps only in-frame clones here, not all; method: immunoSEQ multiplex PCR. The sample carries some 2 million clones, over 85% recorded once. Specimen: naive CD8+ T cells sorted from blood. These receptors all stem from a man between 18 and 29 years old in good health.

CDR3 amino acids: CASSEWGTVPDTQYF. CDR3 DNA sequence: TGTGCCAGCAGTGAATGGGGGACAGTCCCAGATACGCAGTATTTT. The chain combines TRBV6-1 with TRBJ2-3; 7 bases line up with TRBD1. This CDR3 is 15 amino acids long. Per the germline V gene, CDR1 is MNHNS and CDR2 is SASEGT. With V trimmed by 2 bases and J by 4 bases, 6 bases remained unmatched.

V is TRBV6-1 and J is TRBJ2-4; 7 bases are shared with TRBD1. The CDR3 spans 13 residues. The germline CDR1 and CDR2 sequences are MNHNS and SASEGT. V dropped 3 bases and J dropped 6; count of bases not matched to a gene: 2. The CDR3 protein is CASSDQGVNIQYF. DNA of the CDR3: TGTGCCAGCAGTGACCAGGGGGTAAACATTCAGTACTTC.

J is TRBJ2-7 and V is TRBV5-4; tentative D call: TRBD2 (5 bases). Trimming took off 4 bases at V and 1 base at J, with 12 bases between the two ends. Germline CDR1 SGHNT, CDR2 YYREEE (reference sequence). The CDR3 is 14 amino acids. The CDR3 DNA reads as TGTGCCAGCAGCCCCGGGATCGAATCCTACGAGCAGTACTTC. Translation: CASSPGIESYEQYF.

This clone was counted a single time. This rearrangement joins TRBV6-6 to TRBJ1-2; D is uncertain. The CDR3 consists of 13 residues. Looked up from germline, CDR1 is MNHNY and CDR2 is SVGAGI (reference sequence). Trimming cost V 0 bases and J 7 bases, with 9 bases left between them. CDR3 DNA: TGTGCCAGCAGTTACTCGCCAGAGAGTGGCTACACCTTC. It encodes CASSYSPESGYTF.

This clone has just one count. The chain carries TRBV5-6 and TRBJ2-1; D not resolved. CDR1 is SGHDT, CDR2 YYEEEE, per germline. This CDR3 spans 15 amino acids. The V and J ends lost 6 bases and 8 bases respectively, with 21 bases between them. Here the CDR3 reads CASNSWRWDLDEQFF. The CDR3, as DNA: TGTGCCAGCAATTCGTGGCGTTGGGATCTGGATGAGCAGTTCTTC. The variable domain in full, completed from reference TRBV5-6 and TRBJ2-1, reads DAGVTQSPTHLIKTRGQQVTLRCSPKSGHDTVSWYQQALGQGPQFIFQYYEEEERQRGNFPDRFSGHQFPNYSSELNVNALLLGDSALYLCASNSWRWDLDEQFFGPGTRLTVL.

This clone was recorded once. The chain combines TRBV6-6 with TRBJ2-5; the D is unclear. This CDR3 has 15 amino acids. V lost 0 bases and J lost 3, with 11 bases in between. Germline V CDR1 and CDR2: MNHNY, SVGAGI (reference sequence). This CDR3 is CASSYSNRMEETQYF. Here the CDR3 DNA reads TGTGCCAGCAGTTACTCGAATAGAATGGAAGAGACCCAGTACTTC.

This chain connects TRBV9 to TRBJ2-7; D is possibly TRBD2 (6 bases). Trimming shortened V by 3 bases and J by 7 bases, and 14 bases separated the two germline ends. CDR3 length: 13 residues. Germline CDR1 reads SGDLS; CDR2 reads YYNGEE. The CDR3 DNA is TGTGCCAGCAGCGCGGGTGGGGCGGGAGAGCAGTACTTC. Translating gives CASSAGGAGEQYF.

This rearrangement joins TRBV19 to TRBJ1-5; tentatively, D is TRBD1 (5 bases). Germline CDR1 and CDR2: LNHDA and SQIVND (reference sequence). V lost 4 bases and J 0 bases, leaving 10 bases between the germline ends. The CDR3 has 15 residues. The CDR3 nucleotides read TGTGCCAGTAGTAACAGGATGAATAGCAATCAGCCCCAGCATTTT. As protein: CASSNRMNSNQPQHF. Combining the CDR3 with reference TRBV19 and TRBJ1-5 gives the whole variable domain DGGITQSPKYLFRKEGQNVTLSCEQNLNHDAMYWYRQDPGQGLRLIYYSQIVNDFQKGDIAEGYSVSREKKESFPLTVTSAQKNPTAFYLCASSNRMNSNQPQHFGDGTRLSIL.

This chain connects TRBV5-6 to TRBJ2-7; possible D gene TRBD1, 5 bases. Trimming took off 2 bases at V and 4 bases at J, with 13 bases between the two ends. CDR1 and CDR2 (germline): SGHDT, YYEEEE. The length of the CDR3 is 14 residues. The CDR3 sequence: CASSLTGVVYEQYF. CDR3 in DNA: TGTGCCAGCAGCTTAACAGGCGTTGTGTACGAGCAGTACTTC.

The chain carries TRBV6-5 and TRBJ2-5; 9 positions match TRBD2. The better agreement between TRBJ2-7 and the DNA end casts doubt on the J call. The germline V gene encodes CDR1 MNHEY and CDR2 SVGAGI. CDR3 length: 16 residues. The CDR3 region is CASSSTPGLAFYEQYF. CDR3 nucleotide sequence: TGTGCCAGCAGTTCCACTCCGGGACTAGCATTCTACGAGCAGTACTTC.

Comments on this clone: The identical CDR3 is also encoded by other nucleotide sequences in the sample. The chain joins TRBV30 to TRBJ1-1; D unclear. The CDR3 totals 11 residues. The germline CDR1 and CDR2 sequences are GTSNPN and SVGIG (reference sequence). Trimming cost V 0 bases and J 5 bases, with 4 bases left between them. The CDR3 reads CAWSVTTEAFF. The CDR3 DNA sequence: TGTGCCTGGAGTGTAACGACTGAAGCTTTCTTT.

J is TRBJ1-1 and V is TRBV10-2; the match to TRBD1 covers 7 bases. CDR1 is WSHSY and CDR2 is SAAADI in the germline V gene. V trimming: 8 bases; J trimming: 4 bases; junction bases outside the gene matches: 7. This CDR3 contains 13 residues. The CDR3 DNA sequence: TGCGCCAGCCACAGGGGCGGTGGCACTGAAGCTTTCTTT. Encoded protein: CASHRGGGTEAFF.

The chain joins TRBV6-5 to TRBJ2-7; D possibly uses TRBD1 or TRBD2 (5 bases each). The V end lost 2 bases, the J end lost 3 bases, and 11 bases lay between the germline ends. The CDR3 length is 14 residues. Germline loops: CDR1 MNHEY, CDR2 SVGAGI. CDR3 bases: TGTGCCAGCAGTTACGGGGGATACTACTACGAGCAGTACTTC. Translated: CASSYGGYYYEQYF.

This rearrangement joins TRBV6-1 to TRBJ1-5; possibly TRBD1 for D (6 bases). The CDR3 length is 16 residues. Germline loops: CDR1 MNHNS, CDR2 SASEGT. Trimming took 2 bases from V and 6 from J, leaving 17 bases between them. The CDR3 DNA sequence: TGTGCCAGCAGTGAATGGGCTGGGGGAGGGGGTCAGCCCCAGCATTTT. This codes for CASSEWAGGGGQPQHF.

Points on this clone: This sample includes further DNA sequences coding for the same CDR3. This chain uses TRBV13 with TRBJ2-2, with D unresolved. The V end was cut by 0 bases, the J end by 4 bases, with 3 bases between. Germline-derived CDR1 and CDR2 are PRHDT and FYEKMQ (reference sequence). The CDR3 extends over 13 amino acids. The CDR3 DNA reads TGTGCCAGCAGCTTAGGCGGCACCGGGGAGCTGTTTTTT. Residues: CASSLGGTGELFF. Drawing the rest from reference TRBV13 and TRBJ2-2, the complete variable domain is AAGVIQSPRHLIKEKRETATLKCYPIPRHDTVYWYQQGPGQDPQFLISFYEKMQSDKGSIPDRFSAQQFSDYHSELNMSSLELGDSALYFCASSLGGTGELFFGEGSRLTVL.

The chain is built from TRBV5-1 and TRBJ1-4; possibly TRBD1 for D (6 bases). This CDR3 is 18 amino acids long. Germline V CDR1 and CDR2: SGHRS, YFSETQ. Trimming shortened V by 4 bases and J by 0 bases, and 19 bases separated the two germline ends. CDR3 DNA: TGCGCCAGCAGCCTAAAGACTTCAGGGGTTGCAACTAATGAAAAACTGTTTTTT. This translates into CASSLKTSGVATNEKLFF.

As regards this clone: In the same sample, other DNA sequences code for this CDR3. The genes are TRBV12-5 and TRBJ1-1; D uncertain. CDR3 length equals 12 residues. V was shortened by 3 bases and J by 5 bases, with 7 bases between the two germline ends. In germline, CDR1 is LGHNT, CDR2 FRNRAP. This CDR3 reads CASGLGSTEAFF. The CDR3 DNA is TGTGCTAGTGGTTTAGGGAGTACTGAAGCTTTCTTT.

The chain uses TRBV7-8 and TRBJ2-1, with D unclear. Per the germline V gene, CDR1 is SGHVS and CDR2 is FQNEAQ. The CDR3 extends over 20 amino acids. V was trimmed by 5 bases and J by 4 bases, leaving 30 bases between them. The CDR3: CASSPVHGPLGETRYNEQFF. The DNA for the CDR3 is TGTGCCAGCAGCCCAGTCCACGGCCCCCTCGGCGAAACGAGGTACAATGAGCAGTTCTTC.

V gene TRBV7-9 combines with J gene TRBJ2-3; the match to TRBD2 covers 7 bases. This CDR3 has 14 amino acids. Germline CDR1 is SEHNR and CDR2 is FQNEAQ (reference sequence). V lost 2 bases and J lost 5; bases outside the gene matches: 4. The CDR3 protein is CASSLSGDGDTQYF. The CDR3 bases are TGTGCCAGCAGCTTAAGCGGGGATGGAGATACGCAGTATTTT. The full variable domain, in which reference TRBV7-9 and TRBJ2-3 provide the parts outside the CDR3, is DTGVSQNPRHKITKRGQNVTFRCDPISEHNRLYWYRQTLGQGPEFLTYFQNEAQLEKSRLLSDRFSAERPKGSFSTLEIQRTEQGDSAMYLCASSLSGDGDTQYFGPGTRLTVL.

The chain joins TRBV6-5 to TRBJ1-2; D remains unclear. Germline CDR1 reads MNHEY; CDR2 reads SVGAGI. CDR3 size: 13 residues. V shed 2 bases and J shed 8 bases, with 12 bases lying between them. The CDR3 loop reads CASSYREVSGYTF. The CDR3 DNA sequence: TGTGCCAGCAGTTACCGCGAGGTATCCGGCTACACCTTC.

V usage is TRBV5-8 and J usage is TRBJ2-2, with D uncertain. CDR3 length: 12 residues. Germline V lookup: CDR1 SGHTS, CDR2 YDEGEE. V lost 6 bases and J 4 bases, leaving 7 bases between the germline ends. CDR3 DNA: TGTGCCAGCACCCGGGTCACCGGGGAGCTGTTTTTT. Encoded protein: CASTRVTGELFF. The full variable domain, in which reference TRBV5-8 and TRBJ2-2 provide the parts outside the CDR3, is EAGVTQSPTHLIKTRGQQATLRCSPISGHTSVYWYQQALGLGLQFLLWYDEGEERNRGNFPPRFSGRQFPNYSSELNVNALELEDSALYLCASTRVTGELFFGEGSRLTVL.

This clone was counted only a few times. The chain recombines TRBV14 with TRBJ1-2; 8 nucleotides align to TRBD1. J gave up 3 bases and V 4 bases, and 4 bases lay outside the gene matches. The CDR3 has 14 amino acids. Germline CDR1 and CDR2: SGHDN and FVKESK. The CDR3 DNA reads TGTGCCAGCAGCCCCTCGACAGGGGACTATGGCTACACCTTC. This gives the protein CASSPSTGDYGYTF.

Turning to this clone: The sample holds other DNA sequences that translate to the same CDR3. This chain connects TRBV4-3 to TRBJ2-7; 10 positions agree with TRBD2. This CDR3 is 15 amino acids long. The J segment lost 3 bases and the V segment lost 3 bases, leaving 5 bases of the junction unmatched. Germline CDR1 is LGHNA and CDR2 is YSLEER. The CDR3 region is CASSQGGLADYEQYF. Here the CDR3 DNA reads TGCGCCAGCAGCCAGGGTGGACTAGCGGACTACGAGCAGTACTTC.

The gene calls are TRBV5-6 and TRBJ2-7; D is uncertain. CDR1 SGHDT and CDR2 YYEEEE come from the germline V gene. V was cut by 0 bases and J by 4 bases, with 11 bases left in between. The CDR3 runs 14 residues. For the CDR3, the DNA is TGTGCCAGCAGCTTGGGGAGCCATCTATACGAGCAGTACTTC. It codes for CASSLGSHLYEQYF. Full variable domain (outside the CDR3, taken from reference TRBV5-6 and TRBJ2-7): DAGVTQSPTHLIKTRGQQVTLRCSPKSGHDTVSWYQQALGQGPQFIFQYYEEEERQRGNFPDRFSGHQFPNYSSELNVNALLLGDSALYLCASSLGSHLYEQYFGPGTRLTVT.

The CDR3 here is CASSPLAGGDTDTQYF. For the CDR3, the DNA is TGTGCCAGCAGCCCCTTAGCGGGGGGAGACACAGATACGCAGTATTTT. The chain recombines TRBV7-2 with TRBJ2-3, with 10 bases lining up with TRBD2. CDR3 length equals 16 residues. V lost 5 bases and J lost 2; bases outside the gene matches: 7. From germline, CDR1 is SGHTA and CDR2 FQGNSA.

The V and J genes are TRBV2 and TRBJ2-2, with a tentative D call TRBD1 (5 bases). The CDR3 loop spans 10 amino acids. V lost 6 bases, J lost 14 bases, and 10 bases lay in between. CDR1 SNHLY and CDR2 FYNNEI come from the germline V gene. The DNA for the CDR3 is TGTGCCAGCAGGGGGCTCGAACTGTTTTTT. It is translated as CASRGLELFF.

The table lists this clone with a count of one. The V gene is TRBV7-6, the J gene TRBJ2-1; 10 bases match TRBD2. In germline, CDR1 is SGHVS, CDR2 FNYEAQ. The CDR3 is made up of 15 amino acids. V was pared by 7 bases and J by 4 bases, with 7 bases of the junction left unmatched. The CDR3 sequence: CASTSEAGGYNEQFF. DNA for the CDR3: TGTGCCAGCACCTCCGAAGCGGGGGGGTACAATGAGCAGTTCTTC.

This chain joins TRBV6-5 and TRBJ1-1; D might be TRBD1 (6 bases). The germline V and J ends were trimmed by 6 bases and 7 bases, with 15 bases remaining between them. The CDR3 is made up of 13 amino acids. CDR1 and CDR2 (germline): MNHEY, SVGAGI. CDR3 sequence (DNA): TGTGCCAGCAGCCCAGGGACAATCGTTGAAGCTTTCTTT. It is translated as CASSPGTIVEAFF.

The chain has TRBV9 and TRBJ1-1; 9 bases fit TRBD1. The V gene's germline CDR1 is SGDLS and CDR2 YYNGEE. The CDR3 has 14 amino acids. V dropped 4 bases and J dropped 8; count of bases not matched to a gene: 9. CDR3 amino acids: CASSPFVGQGEAFF. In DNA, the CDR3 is TGTGCCAGCAGCCCCTTCGTGGGACAGGGCGAAGCTTTCTTT.

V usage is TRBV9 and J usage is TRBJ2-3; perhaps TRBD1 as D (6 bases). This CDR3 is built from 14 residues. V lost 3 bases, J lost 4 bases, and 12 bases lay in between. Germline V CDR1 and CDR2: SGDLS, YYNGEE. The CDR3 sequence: CASSGFRGADTQYF. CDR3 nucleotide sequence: TGTGCCAGCAGCGGATTCAGGGGTGCAGATACGCAGTATTTT.

CDR3 protein: CASSFGAGPADEQYF. DNA of the CDR3: TGTGCCAGCAGTTTTGGGGCAGGACCAGCAGACGAGCAGTACTTC. The chain links TRBV28 to TRBJ2-7; possible D gene TRBD1, 5 bases. This CDR3 is 15 amino acids long. The ends were cut back, 3 bases at V and 5 bases at J, with 17 bases in the middle. Germline CDR1 is MDHEN and CDR2 is SYDVKM.

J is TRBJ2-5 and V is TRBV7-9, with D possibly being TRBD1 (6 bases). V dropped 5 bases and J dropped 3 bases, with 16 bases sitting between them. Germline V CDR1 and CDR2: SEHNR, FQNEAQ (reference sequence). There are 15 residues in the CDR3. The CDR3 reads CASSHRDIAKETQYF. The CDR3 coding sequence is TGTGCCAGCAGCCACCGGGACATAGCAAAAGAGACCCAGTACTTC.